This entry lists 24 T cell receptor beta chains sequenced from one sample in a study of blood T cells in healthy people across ages. A J-beta primer mix and a sample-barcoded 5' primer were used in a second PCR of about 6 to 12 cycles. Each CDR3 protein gets one entry after TCRdb re-called the 5' RACE reads with MiXCR. The data hold 650,000 or so distinct CDR3 sequences, with around 52% observed a single time. Specimen: blood. These receptors all come from a woman of 80 years or more in good health.

The rearrangement links TRBV29-1 to TRBJ2-3; 8 positions match TRBD2. J lost 5 bases, V lost 6 bases, and 10 bases had no gene match. There are 14 residues in the CDR3. The germline V gene encodes CDR1 SQVTM and CDR2 ANQGSEA. In DNA form, the CDR3 reads TGCAGCGTCGAACCGGGACTAGAGAAAGATACGCAGTATTTT. It specifies CSVEPGLEKDTQYF.

The rearrangement uses TRBV9 and TRBJ1-1; TRBD1 aligns across 8 bases. The J segment lost 7 bases and the V segment lost 7 bases, leaving 18 bases of the junction unmatched. CDR3 length: 16 amino acids. The germline V gene has CDR1 SGDLS and CDR2 YYNGEE. The CDR3 protein is CASGPQTGASQFEAFF. The CDR3 DNA follows: TGTGCCAGCGGCCCTCAGACAGGGGCCTCCCAGTTTGAAGCTTTCTTT.

The chain uses TRBV25-1 and TRBJ2-2, with D unresolved. Deletions cut 3 bases from V and 4 bases from J, with 12 bases between. The CDR3 is made up of 15 amino acids. Per the germline V gene, CDR1 is MGHDK and CDR2 is SYGVNS. CDR3 amino acids: CASSEAIRLTGELFF. In nucleotides, the CDR3 is TGTGCCAGCAGTGAGGCAATTCGGCTCACCGGGGAGCTGTTTTTT.

The chain combines TRBV18 with TRBJ2-5; D call uncertain. V was cut by 4 bases and J by 3 bases, with 9 bases left in between. Germline V gene sequence: CDR1 KGHSH, CDR2 LQKENI. The CDR3 has 13 amino acids. CDR3 in amino acids: CASSQSVEETQYF. The CDR3 DNA reads as TGTGCCAGCTCACAATCGGTAGAAGAGACCCAGTACTTC. The complete variable domain, with remaining parts taken from reference TRBV18 and TRBJ2-5, reads NAGVMQNPRHLVRRRGQEARLRCSPMKGHSHVYWYRQLPEEGLKFMVYLQKENIIDESGMPKERFSAEFPKEGPSILRIQQVVRGDSAAYFCASSQSVEETQYFGPGTRLLVL.

The gene calls are TRBV10-3 and TRBJ2-1; the match to TRBD1 covers 10 bases. The J segment lost 3 bases and the V segment lost 6 bases, leaving 2 bases of the junction unmatched. The CDR3 spans 14 residues. Per germline, CDR1 ENHRY and CDR2 SYGVKD. CDR3 amino acids: CAIRGTGDYNEQFF. The CDR3 nucleotides are TGTGCCATCAGAGGGACAGGGGACTACAATGAGCAGTTCTTC.

The CDR3 reads CSATQDRDLQPQHF. DNA for the CDR3: TGCAGTGCTACTCAAGACAGGGATCTTCAGCCCCAGCATTTT. The V and J genes are TRBV20-1 and TRBJ1-5; 7 bases are shared with TRBD1. The V and J ends lost 4 bases and 6 bases, in that order; junction bases with no gene match: 9. This CDR3 has 14 residues. Germline V gene data show CDR1 as DFQATT and CDR2 as SNEGSKA (reference sequence).

This chain uses TRBV20-1 with TRBJ2-3; 14 nucleotides match TRBD2. Germline lookup yields CDR1 DFQATT and CDR2 SNEGSKA (reference sequence). Trimming removed 4 bases from V and 12 bases from J; junction bases left unmatched: 18. CDR3 size: 17 residues. The DNA for the CDR3 is TGCAGTGCTATGGACAGTTGGGGGACTAGCGGGAGAGCTACTCAGTATTTT. Its translation: CSAMDSWGTSGRATQYF.

V gene TRBV18 combines with J gene TRBJ2-1; D is uncertain. The CDR3 covers 11 residues. The ends were cut back, 3 bases at V and 10 bases at J, with 7 bases in the middle. Germline V gene data show CDR1 as KGHSH and CDR2 as LQKENI. The CDR3 protein is CASSPKVEQFF. As DNA, the CDR3 is TGTGCCAGCTCACCCAAGGTGGAGCAGTTCTTC.

A remark on this clonotype: This clone may be a read error of a much larger clone one base away. V is TRBV2 and J is TRBJ1-1; D gene ambiguous. Germline CDR1 and CDR2: SNHLY and FYNNEI. The CDR3 runs to 13 residues. For the CDR3, the DNA is TGTGCCAGCAGCGACGACACGAACACTGAAGCTTCCTTT. Its translation is CASSDDTNTEASF.

CDR3 bases: TGTGCCTGGACGGCTAGCGGGGGACCCTACAATGAGCAGTTCTTC. It specifies CAWTASGGPYNEQFF. J is TRBJ2-1 and V is TRBV30, with 10 bases matching TRBD2. The CDR3 sequence is 15 residues long. Germline values: CDR1 GTSNPN, CDR2 SVGIG (reference sequence). Trimming removed 4 bases from V and 2 bases from J; junction bases left unmatched: 5.

This clonotype has just a few counts. This chain connects TRBV29-1 to TRBJ1-2, with D possibly TRBD1 on 6 matching bases. CDR1 is SQVTM and CDR2 is ANQGSEA in the germline V gene. V was clipped by 7 bases and J by 4 bases, with 25 bases between them. The CDR3 totals 16 residues. CDR3 protein: CSAQEQGPRGGYGYTF. The CDR3 nucleotides read TGCAGCGCCCAGGAGCAGGGGCCCCGCGGTGGCTATGGCTACACCTTC. The full variable domain, in which reference TRBV29-1 and TRBJ1-2 provide the parts outside the CDR3, is SAVISQKPSRDICQRGTSLTIQCQVDSQVTMMFWYRQQPGQSLTLIATANQGSEATYESGFVIDKFPISRPNLTFSTLTVSNMSPEDSSIYLCSAQEQGPRGGYGYTFGSGTRLTVV.

In its sample, this clonotype was seen many times. CDR3 amino acids: CASGAGTYGYTF. CDR3 coding DNA: TGTGCCAGCGGAGCAGGGACCTATGGCTACACCTTC. This chain joins TRBV25-1 and TRBJ1-2; D may be TRBD1 (5 bases). Trimming stripped 8 bases from V and 4 bases from J, with 11 bases between. Germline assignment: CDR1 MGHDK and CDR2 SYGVNS. This CDR3 is built from 12 residues.

Remarks on this clonotype: Given a much more abundant clone one base away, this may be a read error. The gene calls are TRBV20-1 and TRBJ2-1; D is perhaps TRBD2 (6 bases). Germline CDR1 DFQATT, CDR2 SNEGSKA (reference sequence). CDR3 size: 13 residues. Trimming pared 4 bases from V and 10 bases from J, leaving 17 bases between. CDR3 amino acids: CSANAGPAYEQFF. The CDR3 nucleotides are TGCAGTGCTAACGCGGGACCAGCTTACGAGCAGTTCTTC.

There are many counts of this clonotype. The J gene is TRBJ1-4, the V gene TRBV12-3 or TRBV12-4; no reliable D call. CDR3 length: 11 residues. Trimming left V 3 bases short and J 7 bases short, with 3 bases between. CDR3 sequence: CASSLFEKLFF. CDR3 DNA: TGTGCCAGCAGTTTGTTTGAAAAACTGTTTTTT.

This chain joins TRBV7-9 and TRBJ2-1; D might be TRBD1 (5 bases). V gave up 0 bases and J gave up 9 bases, with 6 bases separating them. This CDR3 region has 12 residues. CDR1 and CDR2 from the germline V gene are SEHNR and FQNEAQ (reference sequence). CDR3 sequence reads: CASSLADSEQFF. The CDR3 nucleotides are TGTGCCAGCAGCTTAGCCGACAGTGAGCAGTTCTTC.

This clonotype has just a few counts. The chain has TRBV3-1 and TRBJ1-1, with no clear D. V was trimmed by 1 base and J by 1 base, leaving 13 bases between them. Germline V gene sequence: CDR1 LGHDT, CDR2 YNNKEL (reference sequence). CDR3 length equals 16 residues. The chain's CDR3 is CASSQVGHSGNTEAFF. The CDR3 DNA reads TGTGCCAGCAGCCAAGTGGGCCACAGTGGGAACACTGAAGCTTTCTTT.

This chain joins TRBV12-3 or TRBV12-4 and TRBJ1-2, with D hard to call. The germline V and J ends were trimmed by 2 bases and 4 bases, with 14 bases remaining between them. The CDR3 extends over 15 amino acids. The CDR3 region is CASSLSGRFAYGYTF. The CDR3 DNA reads TGTGCCAGCAGTTTATCGGGTCGGTTTGCCTATGGCTACACCTTC.

The chain recombines TRBV10-3 with TRBJ2-3; D unresolved. Trimming left V 8 bases short and J 6 bases short, with 18 bases between. The V gene's germline CDR1 is ENHRY and CDR2 SYGVKD. This CDR3 is built from 14 residues. CDR3 DNA sequence: TGTGCCATCTCCTCTGGTCCCGAGATGGATACGCAGTATTTT. Amino acids: CAISSGPEMDTQYF.

This clonotype was counted many times. In nucleotides, the CDR3 is TGTGCCACCAGTGTAGCCCTAGGGGCCTCAGGCGAGCAGTTCTTC. Amino acid sequence: CATSVALGASGEQFF. This chain links TRBV24-1 with TRBJ2-1; D may be TRBD1 (5 bases). Germline V gene lookup returns CDR1 KGHDR and CDR2 SFDVKD. This CDR3 has 15 residues. V was cut by 5 bases and J by 10 bases, with 20 bases left in between.

The rearrangement links TRBV7-8 to TRBJ1-1, with no clear D. Trimming stripped 3 bases from V and 7 bases from J, with 15 bases between. This CDR3 is 14 amino acids long. CDR1 SGHVS and CDR2 FQNEAQ come from the germline V gene. The CDR3 DNA follows: TGTGCCAGCAGCTTCGCGGTCAGAAAGAATGAAGCTTTCTTT. This sequence encodes CASSFAVRKNEAFF. Supplemented by reference TRBV7-8 and TRBJ1-1, the full variable domain reads GAGVSQSPRYKVAKRGQDVALRCDPISGHVSLFWYQQALGQGPEFLTYFQNEAQLDKSGLPSDRFFAERPEGSVSTLKIQRTQQEDSAVYLCASSFAVRKNEAFFGQGTRLTVV.

This clonotype was seen at least ten times. The chain is built from TRBV2 and TRBJ2-3; D may be TRBD2 (6 bases). The CDR3 is made up of 16 amino acids. V dropped 6 bases and J dropped 3 bases, with 19 bases sitting between them. Germline CDR1 reads SNHLY; CDR2 reads FYNNEI. CDR3 region: CASSRGLPLRTDTQYF. The CDR3 nucleotides read TGTGCCAGCAGCCGAGGACTACCACTACGTACAGATACGCAGTATTTT.

V and J are TRBV20-1 and TRBJ2-5; D is unclear. The germline V gene has CDR1 DFQATT and CDR2 SNEGSKA (reference sequence). The length of the CDR3 is 14 residues. Trimming removed 6 bases from V and 3 bases from J, with 17 bases in between. CDR3 in DNA: TGCAGTGCATTCGGTCTAGATGGCGAAGAGACCCAGTACTTC. It encodes CSAFGLDGEETQYF.

The V gene is TRBV4-2, the J gene TRBJ1-2; D is unresolved. Trimming cost V 0 bases and J 8 bases, with 10 bases left between them. CDR3 size: 13 residues. CDR1 and CDR2 from the germline V gene are LGHNA and YNFKEQ. The CDR3 bases are TGTGCCAGCAGCCAAGATGCAGGTCAAGGCTACACCTTC. Translating it yields CASSQDAGQGYTF.

This rearrangement joins TRBV29-1 to TRBJ2-7, with D possibly TRBD1 on 7 matching bases. CDR1 and CDR2 from the germline V gene are SQVTM and ANQGSEA. The CDR3 has 12 amino acids. Between the trimmed V and J ends, which lost 8 bases and 6 bases, there was a span of 17 bases. The CDR3 DNA follows: TGCAGCACCCGGTCCCAGGGGGGCGAGCAGTACTTC. Translation gives CSTRSQGGEQYF.